This T cell receptor (beta chain) is drawn from a study of shared clonotypes between healthy human individuals. General study points: With four donors compared, 4% to 5% of naive CD4 clonotypes were shared. The rarefaction results pointed to incomplete sorted-subset sequencing despite large depth. Generation of non-shared clonotypes was less probable than generation of clonotypes shared by all four donors.

Original processing methods: ImmunoSEQ output lacked quality scores and full-length reads, limiting matched filtering. The protocol was immunoSEQ multiplex PCR, while the TCRdb copy is restricted to in-frame clones and leaves out a portion. Clone size and V and J calls were adopted from that table, with D and trimming inferred from the DNA. Of about 2.4 million clones detected, over 85% appear once; the ten largest clones hold roughly 0.36%. Comment on this clone: Its specificity is not known.

The sequence came from a man aged 18 to 29 in good health. Some clones in this sample may be carry-over from other donors' samples. The sequencing sample was made of naive CD4+ T cells from PBMCs. The subset was: CD45RA+ positively selected.

In DNA, the CDR3 is TGCGCCAGCAGCTCGGCCTTCCAAGAGACCCAGTACTTC. This sequence encodes CASSSAFQETQYF. This chain uses TRBV5-1 with TRBJ2-5; D uncertain. Trimming took off 3 bases at V and 1 base at J, with 7 bases between the two ends. The CDR3 is 13 amino acids. Germline CDR1 reads SGHRS; CDR2 reads YFSETQ.